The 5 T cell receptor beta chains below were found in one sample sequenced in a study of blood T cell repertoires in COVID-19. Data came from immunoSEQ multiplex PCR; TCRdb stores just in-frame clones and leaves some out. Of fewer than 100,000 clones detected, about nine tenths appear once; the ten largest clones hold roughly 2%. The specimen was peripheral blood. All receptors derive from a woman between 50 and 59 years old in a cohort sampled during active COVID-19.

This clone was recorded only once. CDR3 amino acids: CASSLAGANTGELFF. The CDR3 nucleotides are TGTGCCAGCAGTTTAGCGGGAGCGAACACCGGGGAGCTGTTTTTT. This chain joins TRBV27 and TRBJ2-2, with TRBD2 matching over 7 bases. Trimming cost V 2 bases and J 0 bases; bases outside gene matches: 0. In germline, CDR1 is MNHEY, CDR2 SMNVEV (reference sequence). The CDR3 consists of 15 residues.

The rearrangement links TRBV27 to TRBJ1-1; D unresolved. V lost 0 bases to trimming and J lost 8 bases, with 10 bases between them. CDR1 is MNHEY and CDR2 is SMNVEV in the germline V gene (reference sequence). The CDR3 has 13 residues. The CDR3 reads CASSLSRVEEAFF. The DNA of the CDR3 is TGTGCCAGCAGTTTATCGCGGGTAGAAGAAGCTTTCTTT.

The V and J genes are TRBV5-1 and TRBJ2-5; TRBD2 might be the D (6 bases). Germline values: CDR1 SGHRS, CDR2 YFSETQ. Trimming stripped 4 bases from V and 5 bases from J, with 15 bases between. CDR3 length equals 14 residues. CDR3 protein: CASSPGAREETQYF. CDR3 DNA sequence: TGCGCCAGCAGCCCGGGAGCTAGAGAGGAGACCCAGTACTTC.

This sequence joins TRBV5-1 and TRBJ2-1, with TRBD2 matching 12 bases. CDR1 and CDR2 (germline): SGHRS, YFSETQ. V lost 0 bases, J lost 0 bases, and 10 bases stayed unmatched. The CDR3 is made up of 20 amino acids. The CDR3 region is CASSLGTLAGGWGSYNEQFF. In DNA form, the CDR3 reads TGCGCCAGCAGCTTGGGGACGCTAGCGGGAGGGTGGGGCTCCTACAATGAGCAGTTCTTC.

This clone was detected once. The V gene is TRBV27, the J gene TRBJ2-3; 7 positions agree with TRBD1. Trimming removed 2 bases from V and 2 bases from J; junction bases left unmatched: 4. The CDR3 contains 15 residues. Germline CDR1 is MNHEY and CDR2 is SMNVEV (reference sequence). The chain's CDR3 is CASSLAQGVTDTQYF. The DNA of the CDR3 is TGTGCCAGCAGTTTAGCCCAGGGGGTCACAGATACGCAGTATTTT.